This is a list of T cell receptor beta chains from one sample in a study of blood T cell repertoires in COVID-19. TCRdb's table, derived via immunoSEQ multiplex PCR, lists solely in-frame clones and lacks some. This table has about 74,000 clones, about 86% appearing once. The sequenced sample was peripheral blood. These receptors originate from a woman older than 75 with active or convalescent COVID-19. Both conserved end residues are part of each CDR3. A D gene is named only where the DNA matches it firmly. Size values are once, few and many counts, or a class for expanded clones, and some rows have none.

. . TRBJ1-1 TRBV10-3 TGTGCCATCAGTGACAGTTTTCTGCCCCGGGACACTGAAGCTTTCTTT CAISDSFLPRDTEAFF
. once TRBJ2-4 TRBV3-1/TRBV3-2 TGTGCCAGCAGCCAAGGTGGCGGAGTAGCCAAAAACATTCAGTACTTC CASSQGGGVAKNIQYF
. . TRBJ1-5 TRBV10-2 TGCGCCAGCAGCCAATCAGGGAACAATCAGCCCCAGCATTTT CASSQSGNNQPQHF
TRBD1 once TRBJ1-2 TRBV24-1 TGTGCCACCAAGGGACAGGGGGCTAATGGCTACACCTTC CATKGQGANGYTF
TRBD1 . TRBJ2-3 TRBV7-3 TGTGCCAGCAGCCCGGGACAGGGGTACACAGATACGCAGTATTTT CASSPGQGYTDTQYF
TRBD1 . TRBJ2-5 TRBV2 TGTGCCAGCAGTGCACGGACAGGGGAAAGAGAGACCCAGTACTTC CASSARTGERETQYF
. . TRBJ1-2 TRBV5-4 TGTGCCAGCAGCTTGGTCAATCAGAACTATGGCTACACCTTC CASSLVNQNYGYTF
. medium-sized TRBJ1-1 TRBV6-2/TRBV6-3 TGTGCCAGCACCCCAATACAGGGCACCACTGAAGCTTTCTTT CASTPIQGTTEAFF
. few TRBJ1-2 TRBV6-1 TGTGCCAGCAGTGAAATTGGGGGCAGGACATTCGGACGGCCTCTGGGCTACACCTTC CASSEIGGRTFGRPLGYTF
. . TRBJ2-3 TRBV24-1 TGTGCCACCAGTGTAGGGGCAGGGTACACAGATACGCAGTATTTT CATSVGAGYTDTQYF
. . TRBJ1-5 TRBV10-3 TGTGCCATCAGTGAGTCACGGGATCAGCCCCAGCATTTT CAISESRDQPQHF
TRBD1 . TRBJ2-7 TRBV18 TGTGCCAGCTCACCAATTACAGGGGCTGAGCGCGAGCAGTACTTC CASSPITGAEREQYF
. few TRBJ2-1 TRBV6-4 . CASSDFRGEQFF
. . TRBJ1-2 TRBV6-1 TGTGCCAGCAGTGAAGCGGCAATTTGGGGCTACACCTTC CASSEAAIWGYTF
TRBD1 . TRBJ1-1 TRBV18 TGTGCCAGCTCACCGATACAGGGGAAGGATACCACTGAAGCTTTCTTT CASSPIQGKDTTEAFF
TRBD2 . TRBJ2-1 TRBV27 TGTGCCAGCAGCCCGAGTCGGGGGGGCCTAGATGAGCAGTTCTTC CASSPSRGGLDEQFF
TRBD1 . TRBJ1-4 TRBV2 TGTGCCAGCAGTGAGGGGAGACAGGGCGGACTGTTTTTT CASSEGRQGGLFF
. . TRBJ1-4 TRBV5-6 TGTGCCAGCAGCGGGGGACTCTCTACAACTAATGAAAAACTGTTTTTT CASSGGLSTTNEKLFF
TRBD2 once TRBJ2-3 TRBV5-1 TGCGCCAGCAGCCTGCCCGTAAGAAGCGGGGGGGCAGGGGATACGCAGTATTTT CASSLPVRSGGAGDTQYF
. . TRBJ1-3 TRBV5-1 TGCGCCAGCAGCCCCGGTGTCACTCCCTCTGGAAACACCATATATTTT CASSPGVTPSGNTIYF
. . TRBJ2-1 TRBV5-5 TGTGCCAGCAGCTTGCAGTACAATGAGCAGTTCTTC CASSLQYNEQFF
TRBD2 once TRBJ2-1 TRBV7-2 TGTGCCGGTAGCGGGGGGGCGAGGGTTGAGCAGTTCTTC CAGSGGARVEQFF
. . TRBJ1-2 TRBV5-4 TGTGCCAGCAGCTCCTGGACGGGGAACTATGGCTACACCTTC CASSSWTGNYGYTF
TRBD1 . TRBJ1-2 TRBV24-1 TGTGCCACCAGTGATTCAGGGGGCGCCTCCTATGGCTACACCTTC CATSDSGGASYGYTF
. few TRBJ1-4 TRBV30 TGTGCCTGGAGTGTAGGATTACAGGGAACTAATGAAAAACTGTTTTTT CAWSVGLQGTNEKLFF
TRBD1 . TRBJ2-2 TRBV4-1 TGCGCCAGCAGCCAACAGGACAGGCGAAACACCGGGGAGCTGTTTTTT CASSQQDRRNTGELFF
TRBD1 . TRBJ1-1 TRBV6-5 TGTGCCAGCAGTTACTCGAGGACAGGGAACACTGAAGCTTTCTTT CASSYSRTGNTEAFF
TRBD1 . TRBJ2-7 TRBV4-1 TGCGCCAGCAGCCAAGAGGGGACAGGGACCTACGAGCAGTACTTC CASSQEGTGTYEQYF